This TCR beta chain was observed in a study of T cell repertoires in cytomegalovirus infection. Study context: Recently identified HLA-C-restricted and well-studied HLA-B-restricted CMV epitopes were used. In public TCR beta signatures, there were indications of both CMV infection and matching HLA type.

TCRdb reprocessed the reads via MiXCR and lists one record per CDR3 protein. Here the sample spans about 100,000 distinct CDR3 sequences, approximately 30% being singletons. As concerns this clonotype: Its specificity is unknown.

Study-wide points: Clonotypes of TCR beta that were HLA-C-restricted and CMV-specific dominated the ex vivo response.

Germline CDR1 LGHNA, CDR2 YNFKEQ. The CDR3 loop spans 16 amino acids. With 0 bases removed from V and 5 bases from J, the gap between germline ends came to 15 bases. V usage is TRBV4-2 and J usage is TRBJ2-3; a weak D match, TRBD1 (6 bases). The input for sequencing was CD8+ T cells from cultured PBMCs, taken from culture after CMV antigen stimulation. This TCR came from a human donor in good health (CMV status not recorded). Some clones in this sample may be carry-over from other donors' samples. The DNA for the CDR3 is TGTGCCAGCAGCCAAGATGGGACCGCCAGGGGAGATACGCAGTATTTT. Its translation: CASSQDGTARGDTQYF.